Presented here are 22 T cell receptor beta chains from one specimen sequenced in a study of vaccination effects on CD4 cells after COVID-19. Antigen-specific CD4+ T cells were expanded with viral peptide pools in the ViraFEST assay before sequencing. Following 10 days of culture, CD4+ T cells were isolated. The cohort was immunized with two doses of either the BNT162b2 or mRNA-1273 vaccine. Method: immunoSEQ multiplex PCR; TCRdb's copy keeps in-frame clones and lacks some. Altogether 25,000 to 35,000 clones are present, about 73% being singletons, with the ten largest covering 15% to 20%. These receptors have no known antigen. Sequences were derived from CD4+ T cells from PBMCs cultured with HCoV-OC43 spike peptides, sampled after COVID-19 vaccination. As for subset: HCoV-OC43 spike overlapping peptide pool stimulation. The receptors shown here come from a human donor who received a COVID-19 vaccine.

This clone was detected only a few times. The V call is TRBV5-1, the J call TRBJ1-3, with 10 bases aligning to TRBD1. This CDR3 contains 16 residues. Trimming at V came to 3 bases and at J to 3 bases, leaving 6 bases not matched to a gene. Germline lookup yields CDR1 SGHRS and CDR2 YFSETQ. CDR3 bases: TGCGCCAGCAGCTCAGTGACAGGGGGCAGTGGAAACACCATATATTTT. It codes for CASSSVTGGSGNTIYF.

This chain connects TRBV7-2 to TRBJ2-5; D remains ambiguous. This CDR3 spans 13 amino acids. The germline V and J ends were trimmed by 8 bases and 5 bases, with 15 bases remaining between them. Germline values: CDR1 SGHTA, CDR2 FQGNSA. CDR3 coding DNA: TGTGCCAGCGCCCTGACTCTTGGGGAGACCCAGTACTTC. Amino acids: CASALTLGETQYF.

The chain carries TRBV19 and TRBJ1-5, with a possible D match to TRBD1 (5 bases). V was pared by 7 bases and J by 3 bases, with 16 bases between. Germline CDR1 is LNHDA and CDR2 is SQIVND (reference sequence). The CDR3 runs 15 residues. CDR3 DNA: TGTGCCAGTACTAATCATTGGGGGAACAATCAGCCCCAGCATTTT. Its translation is CASTNHWGNNQPQHF.

This sequence joins TRBV28 and TRBJ1-2; TRBD1 aligns across 7 bases. The CDR3 length is 13 residues. J gave up 4 bases and V 7 bases, and 6 bases lay outside the gene matches. Germline CDR1 is MDHEN and CDR2 is SYDVKM. The CDR3 region is CASNRQGRYGYTF. The CDR3 nucleotides read TGTGCCAGCAACCGACAGGGACGCTATGGCTACACCTTC.

The chain couples TRBV6-5 to TRBJ2-1; 9 nucleotides align to TRBD1. CDR3 length: 14 amino acids. Unmatched junction bases numbered 6, after V lost 7 bases and J lost 5 bases. CDR1 is MNHEY and CDR2 is SVGAGI in the germline V gene. CDR3 nucleotide sequence: TGTGCCAGCAACCGGGACAGGGATGACAATGAGCAGTTCTTC. Translation gives CASNRDRDDNEQFF.

This chain links TRBV29-1 with TRBJ1-2; 7 bases line up with TRBD1. The J segment lost 10 bases and the V segment lost 7 bases, leaving 9 bases of the junction unmatched. Germline V lookup: CDR1 SQVTM, CDR2 ANQGSEA. This CDR3 spans 11 amino acids. As DNA, the CDR3 is TGCAGCGCCCGGGACAGCCGACTCTACACCTTC. This encodes CSARDSRLYTF.

This chain uses TRBV19 with TRBJ1-1; no reliable D call. V was pared by 4 bases and J by 8 bases, with 8 bases between. Germline V gives CDR1 LNHDA, CDR2 SQIVND (reference sequence). The CDR3 contains 11 residues. The CDR3 loop is CASSTIMEAFF. DNA of the CDR3: TGTGCCAGTAGTACAATCATGGAAGCTTTCTTT.

The DNA for the CDR3 is TGTGCCAGCAGCTCCGGGACCAAAGAGACCCAGTACTTC. This translates into CASSSGTKETQYF. The chain employs TRBV11-3 and TRBJ2-5; either TRBD1 or TRBD2 may supply D (5 bases each). The CDR3 sequence is 13 residues long. Trimming removed 4 bases from V and 3 bases from J, with 9 bases in between. The germline gives CDR1 SGHNT, CDR2 YENEEA. Together with reference TRBV11-3 and TRBJ2-5, the CDR3 gives the full variable domain: EAGVVQSPRYKIIEKKQPVAFWCNPISGHNTLYWYLQNLGQGPELLIRYENEEAVDDSQLPKDRFSAERLKGVDSTLKIQPAELGDSAVYLCASSSGTKETQYFGPGTRLLVL.

The chain is built from TRBV6-2 or TRBV6-3 and TRBJ1-1; D is uncertain. CDR3 size: 11 residues. Germline values: CDR1 MNHEY, CDR2 SVGEGT. V lost 4 bases and J lost 11, with 11 bases in between. The CDR3 loop is CASSSRISAFF. The CDR3 DNA is TGTGCCAGCAGTTCGAGGATTTCGGCTTTCTTT.

The gene calls are TRBV5-6 and TRBJ2-3, with a possible D match to TRBD1 (5 bases). Per the germline V gene, CDR1 is SGHDT and CDR2 is YYEEEE. This CDR3 is 16 amino acids long. Between the trimmed V and J ends, which lost 1 base and 3 bases, there was a span of 15 bases. In DNA, the CDR3 is TGTGCCAGCAGCTTGACAGGTTGGTTCATGACAGATACGCAGTATTTT. It specifies CASSLTGWFMTDTQYF.

The chain employs TRBV5-8 and TRBJ2-5; no reliable D call. Per germline, CDR1 SGHTS and CDR2 YDEGEE. V shed 3 bases and J shed 4 bases, with 7 bases lying between them. The CDR3 covers 12 residues. The CDR3 bases are TGTGCCAGCAGCTCAGCTAGAGAGACCCAGTACTTC. It specifies CASSSARETQYF.

This rearrangement joins TRBV6-5 to TRBJ2-1; 7 nucleotides align to TRBD1. Per the germline V gene, CDR1 is MNHEY and CDR2 is SVGAGI. The CDR3 has 14 residues. After removal of 11 bases from V and 3 bases from J, the junction contained 10 bases not matched to a gene. The CDR3 DNA is TGTGCCGGAAAACAGGGGAAGAGCTACAATGAGCAGTTCTTC. It encodes CAGKQGKSYNEQFF.

CDR3 protein: CASSPRDYRGTDTQYF. The CDR3 coding sequence is TGCGCCAGCAGCCCCCGGGACTACAGAGGCACAGATACGCAGTATTTT. V is TRBV5-1 and J is TRBJ2-3, with TRBD2 matching 7 bases. The CDR3 has 16 amino acids. Germline V gene lookup returns CDR1 SGHRS and CDR2 YFSETQ. The V gene end was trimmed by 4 bases and the J gene end by 1 base; junction bases not matched to a gene: 9.

This clone is termed medium-sized. This chain links TRBV7-9 with TRBJ2-1; 7 bases are a match to TRBD1. This CDR3 contains 15 residues. Germline V gives CDR1 SEHNR, CDR2 FQNEAQ (reference sequence). Trimming took 5 bases from V and 8 from J; bases not matched to a gene: 12. The CDR3 bases are TGTGCCAGCAGCCGTCGGGACAGCTTAGGCCATGAGCAGTTCTTC. As protein: CASSRRDSLGHEQFF. Based on the CDR3 plus reference TRBV7-9 and TRBJ2-1, the full variable domain is DTGVSQNPRHKITKRGQNVTFRCDPISEHNRLYWYRQTLGQGPEFLTYFQNEAQLEKSRLLSDRFSAERPKGSFSTLEIQRTEQGDSAMYLCASSRRDSLGHEQFFGPGTRLTVL.

This chain links TRBV30 with TRBJ2-7; D is unresolved. The CDR3 covers 13 residues. V lost 3 bases to trimming and J lost 0 bases, with 9 bases between them. The germline V gene has CDR1 GTSNPN and CDR2 SVGIG (reference sequence). This CDR3 reads CAWRRSGSYEQYF. CDR3 DNA sequence: TGTGCCTGGAGGCGGAGTGGCTCCTACGAGCAGTACTTC.

The rearrangement links TRBV7-7 to TRBJ2-5; 8 bases fit TRBD1. CDR3 length: 13 residues. J gave up 4 bases and V 2 bases, and 0 bases lay outside the gene matches. Germline CDR1 SSHAT, CDR2 FNYEAQ (reference sequence). The CDR3 here is CASSLQGAETQYF. The CDR3 coding sequence is TGTGCCAGCAGCTTACAGGGGGCAGAGACCCAGTACTTC.

V and J are TRBV30 and TRBJ2-5; 7 bases match TRBD2. Germline CDR1 and CDR2: GTSNPN and SVGIG (reference sequence). V was pared by 2 bases and J by 8 bases, with 5 bases of the junction left unmatched. The length of the CDR3 is 12 residues. Written as DNA, the CDR3 is TGTGCCTGGAGTCAAAGCGGGACTACCCAGTACTTC. Encoded protein: CAWSQSGTTQYF.

The chain joins TRBV7-9 to TRBJ2-1; the D call may be TRBD1 or TRBD2 (5 bases each). The germline V gene encodes CDR1 SEHNR and CDR2 FQNEAQ (reference sequence). Deletions cut 1 base from V and 10 bases from J, with 17 bases between. The CDR3 extends over 15 amino acids. CDR3 coding DNA: TGTGCCAGCAGCTTAGTCGGGGCCCAGTCGAAGGAGCAGTTCTTC. This sequence encodes CASSLVGAQSKEQFF.

This chain links TRBV23-1 with TRBJ2-5, with D uncertain. TRBV23-1 is annotated as an ORF whose role is uncertain. V was shortened by 4 bases and J by 3 bases, with 15 bases between the two germline ends. The CDR3 has 15 residues. CDR3: CASSPPGPRKETQYF. CDR3 DNA sequence: TGCGCCAGCAGTCCTCCCGGGCCGAGGAAAGAGACCCAGTACTTC.

The chain is built from TRBV2 and TRBJ1-5; 7 bases agree with TRBD1. Trimming at V came to 4 bases and at J to 3 bases, leaving 6 bases not matched to a gene. The CDR3 extends over 15 amino acids. CDR1 SNHLY and CDR2 FYNNEI come from the germline V gene. This CDR3 reads CASSGWDRNNQPQHF. In nucleotides, the CDR3 is TGTGCCAGCAGTGGATGGGACAGAAACAATCAGCCCCAGCATTTT.

This clone occurred a few times. The chain carries TRBV11-2 and TRBJ1-5; D uncertain. Germline CDR1 is SGHAT and CDR2 is FQNNGV. This CDR3 spans 15 amino acids. Trimming removed 1 base at V and 0 bases at J, with 7 bases between. DNA of the CDR3: TGTGCCAGCAGCTTAGGCCAGTATAGCAATCAGCCCCAGCATTTT. Protein: CASSLGQYSNQPQHF.

The V call is TRBV6-2 or TRBV6-3, the J call TRBJ2-1; 11 nucleotides align to TRBD2. The ends lost 3 bases at V and 7 bases at J; junction bases unmatched: 5. The germline V gene has CDR1 MNHEY and CDR2 SVGEGT. The CDR3 length is 15 residues. CDR3 amino acids: CASSYLASGGNEQFF. The CDR3, as DNA: TGTGCCAGCAGTTATTTGGCTAGCGGGGGGAATGAGCAGTTCTTC.